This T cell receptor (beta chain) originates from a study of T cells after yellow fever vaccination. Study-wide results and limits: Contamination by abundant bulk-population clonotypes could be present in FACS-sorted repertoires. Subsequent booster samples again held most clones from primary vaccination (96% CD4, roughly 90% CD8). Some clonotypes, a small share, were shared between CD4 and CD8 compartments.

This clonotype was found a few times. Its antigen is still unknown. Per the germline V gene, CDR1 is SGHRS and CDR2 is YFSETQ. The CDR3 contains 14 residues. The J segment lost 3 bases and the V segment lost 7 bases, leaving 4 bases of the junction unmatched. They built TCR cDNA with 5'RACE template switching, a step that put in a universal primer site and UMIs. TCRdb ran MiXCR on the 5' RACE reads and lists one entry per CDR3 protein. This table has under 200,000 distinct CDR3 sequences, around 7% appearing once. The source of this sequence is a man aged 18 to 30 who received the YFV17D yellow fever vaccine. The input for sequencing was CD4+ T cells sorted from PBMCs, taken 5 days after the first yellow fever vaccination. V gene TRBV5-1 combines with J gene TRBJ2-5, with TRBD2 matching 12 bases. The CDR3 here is CASQGLAGKETQYF. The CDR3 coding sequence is TGCGCCAGCCAGGGACTAGCGGGTAAAGAGACCCAGTACTTC.